The 25 T cell receptor beta chains listed next were all sequenced from one sample in a study of CD4+ T cells in melanoma. The assay was immunoSEQ multiplex PCR, and TCRdb's table has in-frame clones only and misses some. The sample holds 5,500 to 6,500 clones, around 68% seen once. Source material: cells from a culture (not recorded whether cultured in vitro). These receptors were taken from a human donor with melanoma.

This clone appeared a single time. The chain carries TRBV7-6 and TRBJ2-1; 10 nucleotides match TRBD1. The CDR3 has 16 residues. Trimming cost V 2 bases and J 3 bases; bases outside gene matches: 4. The germline V gene encodes CDR1 SGHVS and CDR2 FNYEAQ. The CDR3 spells CASSLYGTGDYNEQFF. The CDR3 region has the DNA TGTGCCAGCAGCTTATACGGGACAGGGGACTACAATGAGCAGTTCTTC.

This clone appeared a few times. J is TRBJ2-3 and V is TRBV5-4, with 8 bases matching TRBD2. Losses at the gene ends were 4 bases for V and 3 bases for J; bases not matched to a gene: 10. Germline V gene data show CDR1 as SGHNT and CDR2 as YYREEE (reference sequence). The CDR3 contains 16 residues. CDR3 bases: TGTGCCAGCAGCCCGTTAGCCGGGGGGGCAACAGATACGCAGTATTTT. Translated: CASSPLAGGATDTQYF.

The chain recombines TRBV5-1 with TRBJ2-7, with TRBD1 identical over 7 bases. This CDR3 contains 13 residues. V was pared by 0 bases and J by 6 bases, with 3 bases of the junction left unmatched. Looked up from germline, CDR1 is SGHRS and CDR2 is YFSETQ. DNA for the CDR3: TGCGCCAGCAGCTTGGGACAGGGTGGCGAGCAGTACTTC. Protein product: CASSLGQGGEQYF.

This clone was seen more than once but under ten times. The chain combines TRBV14 with TRBJ2-7; the D is unclear. Trimming stripped 5 bases from V and 7 bases from J, with 15 bases between. In germline, CDR1 is SGHDN, CDR2 FVKESK. This CDR3 comprises 13 residues. In DNA form, the CDR3 reads TGTGCCAGCAGCATATCACCAAAAAGTGAGCAGTACTTC. Amino acids: CASSISPKSEQYF.

By share of the sample, this clone is medium-sized. V is TRBV19 and J is TRBJ1-1, with TRBD1 identical over 8 bases. Germline assignment: CDR1 LNHDA and CDR2 SQIVND (reference sequence). This CDR3 is 16 amino acids long. V lost 3 bases, J lost 3 bases, and 9 bases stayed unmatched. The CDR3 bases are TGTGCCAGTAGTATTCGGGCAGGGGGCGGGTACACTGAAGCTTTCTTT. Encoded protein: CASSIRAGGGYTEAFF.

The rearrangement links TRBV18 to TRBJ1-2; D call uncertain. The CDR3 loop spans 14 amino acids. Germline loops: CDR1 KGHSH, CDR2 LQKENI. The V end lost 5 bases, the J end lost 0 bases, and 10 bases lay between the germline ends. The CDR3 loop reads CASSSDGANYGYTF. Written as DNA, the CDR3 is TGTGCCAGCTCATCGGACGGGGCTAACTATGGCTACACCTTC.

The chain employs TRBV2 and TRBJ1-2; D is ambiguous. Germline CDR1 reads SNHLY; CDR2 reads FYNNEI. Trimming shortened V by 9 bases and J by 8 bases, and 13 bases separated the two germline ends. This CDR3 has 11 residues. The CDR3 reads CARSARRGYTF. The DNA of the CDR3 is TGTGCCAGATCCGCCAGGCGGGGCTACACCTTC.

The J gene is TRBJ1-2, the V gene TRBV5-6, with D unresolved. Germline V gene sequence: CDR1 SGHDT, CDR2 YYEEEE. Trimming removed 3 bases from V and 2 bases from J, with 14 bases in between. The length of the CDR3 is 15 residues. CDR3 sequence (DNA): TGTGCCAGCAGCTCCGATCTTGACATGAACTATGGCTACACCTTC. This codes for CASSSDLDMNYGYTF.

V gene TRBV7-9 combines with J gene TRBJ1-4; D is ambiguous. Germline loops: CDR1 SEHNR, CDR2 FQNEAQ (reference sequence). V was clipped by 5 bases and J by 10 bases, with 11 bases between them. The CDR3 contains 12 residues. CDR3 sequence reads: CASSLEVGKLFF. The CDR3 DNA reads TGTGCCAGCAGCCTAGAAGTGGGAAAACTGTTTTTT.

Written as DNA, the CDR3 is TGTGCCAGCAGTTGGACTAGCGGGGGATCAATGAACACCGGGGAGCTGTTTTTT. As protein: CASSWTSGGSMNTGELFF. The rearrangement uses TRBV2 and TRBJ2-2; 13 nucleotides match TRBD2. The CDR3 consists of 18 residues. Trimming took 5 bases from V and 1 from J; bases not matched to a gene: 7. CDR1 SNHLY and CDR2 FYNNEI come from the germline V gene.

The CDR3 region has the DNA TGTGCCTGGAATGAAGGACAGGGCTATGGCTACACCTTC. This codes for CAWNEGQGYGYTF. The V call is TRBV30, the J call TRBJ1-2, with 8 bases lining up with TRBD1. V lost 4 bases to trimming and J lost 4 bases; unmatched junction nucleotides: 5. The germline CDR1 and CDR2 sequences are GTSNPN and SVGIG (reference sequence). The CDR3 extends over 13 amino acids.

The V gene is TRBV2, the J gene TRBJ2-3, with D possibly matching TRBD1 (6 bases). There are 16 residues in the CDR3. The V end was cut by 4 bases, the J end by 3 bases, with 17 bases between. Germline V gene lookup returns CDR1 SNHLY and CDR2 FYNNEI. The CDR3 region is CASSGQGRGETDTQYF. For the CDR3, the DNA is TGTGCCAGCAGTGGCCAGGGCAGGGGTGAAACAGATACGCAGTATTTT.

The chain recombines TRBV7-3 with TRBJ2-1, with D hard to call. The CDR3 spans 12 residues. Between the trimmed V and J ends, which lost 3 bases and 6 bases, there was a span of 6 bases. From germline, CDR1 is SGHTA and CDR2 FQGTGA. The CDR3 loop reads CASSFSGNEQFF. In DNA form, the CDR3 reads TGTGCCAGCAGCTTCTCTGGCAATGAGCAGTTCTTC.

The CDR3 DNA sequence: TGTGCCAGCAGCCGCGAGGGGACAACCCTCTACAATGAGCAGTTCTTC. Its translation is CASSREGTTLYNEQFF. The gene calls are TRBV14 and TRBJ2-1; a weak D match, TRBD1 (6 bases). The CDR3 length is 16 residues. Trimming removed 4 bases at V and 3 bases at J, with 16 bases between. The germline V gene has CDR1 SGHDN and CDR2 FVKESK. The variable domain in full, completed from reference TRBV14 and TRBJ2-1, reads EAGVTQFPSHSVIEKGQTVTLRCDPISGHDNLYWYRRVMGKEIKFLLHFVKESKQDESGMPNNRFLAERTGGTYSTLKVQPAELEDSGVYFCASSREGTTLYNEQFFGPGTRLTVL.

The chain combines TRBV9 with TRBJ1-6; 7 nucleotides agree with TRBD1. Per the germline V gene, CDR1 is SGDLS and CDR2 is YYNGEE. V shed 6 bases and J 7 bases; nucleotides not matched to a gene: 4. The CDR3 consists of 13 residues. The CDR3 DNA follows: TGTGCCAGCACCCGGGACAGAAATTCACCCCTCCACTTT. Residues: CASTRDRNSPLHF.

J is TRBJ2-2 and V is TRBV7-2, with 10 bases aligning to TRBD2. There are 15 residues in the CDR3. Germline V lookup: CDR1 SGHTA, CDR2 FQGNSA. V trimming: 7 bases; J trimming: 5 bases; junction bases outside the gene matches: 7. Here the CDR3 reads CASKGERGGTGELFF. CDR3 DNA: TGTGCCAGCAAAGGAGAGCGGGGGGGGACCGGGGAGCTGTTTTTT.

This chain uses TRBV28 with TRBJ2-1; TRBD1 might be the D (6 bases). V lost 6 bases and J 4 bases, leaving 19 bases between the germline ends. In germline, CDR1 is MDHEN, CDR2 SYDVKM. CDR3 length equals 16 residues. The CDR3 DNA is TGTGCCAGCAGCTCTCCGAGGGGGAGAAAGTACAATGAGCAGTTCTTC. It translates to CASSSPRGRKYNEQFF.

This clone came up a few times. The rearrangement uses TRBV19 and TRBJ2-1; no firm D call. The CDR3 is made up of 14 amino acids. CDR1 LNHDA and CDR2 SQIVND come from the germline V gene (reference sequence). V was shortened by 1 base and J by 8 bases, with 12 bases between the two germline ends. Written as DNA, the CDR3 is TGTGCCAGTAGTATAGCCCCTTCTAACTATGAGCAGTTCTTC. Encoded protein: CASSIAPSNYEQFF.

V usage is TRBV2 and J usage is TRBJ2-7; 10 nucleotides agree with TRBD1. The CDR3 totals 15 residues. CDR1 is SNHLY, CDR2 FYNNEI, per germline. The ends lost 6 bases at V and 5 bases at J; junction bases unmatched: 10. CDR3 loop: CASSTPGQGLNEQYF. CDR3 DNA: TGTGCCAGCAGCACTCCGGGACAGGGGCTAAACGAGCAGTACTTC.

This chain links TRBV5-1 with TRBJ2-7; the match to TRBD1 covers 9 bases. J was trimmed by 6 bases and V by 4 bases; bases with no gene match: 8. CDR3 length: 14 residues. CDR1 SGHRS and CDR2 YFSETQ come from the germline V gene. The CDR3 here is CASSPQRQGGEQYF. CDR3 nucleotides: TGCGCCAGCAGCCCCCAACGACAGGGGGGCGAGCAGTACTTC.

The chain links TRBV28 to TRBJ1-5; D gene uncertain. Trimming cost V 3 bases and J 1 base, with 13 bases left between them. The CDR3 length is 16 residues. The germline gives CDR1 MDHEN, CDR2 SYDVKM. This CDR3 is CASSFFPRRSNQPQHF. The CDR3, as DNA: TGTGCCAGCAGTTTTTTTCCTCGACGGAGCAATCAGCCCCAGCATTTT.

This clone is medium-sized (0.01 to 0.1%) in the sample. V gene TRBV19 combines with J gene TRBJ2-2, with TRBD1 matching over 9 bases. Germline CDR1 is LNHDA and CDR2 is SQIVND (reference sequence). The CDR3 has 16 residues. The trim removed 2 bases at V and 7 bases at J, leaving 8 bases unmatched. The chain's CDR3 is CASSITGGLLGGELFF. The CDR3 nucleotides read TGTGCCAGTAGTATAACAGGGGGCCTCCTGGGCGGGGAGCTGTTTTTT.

V gene TRBV24-1 combines with J gene TRBJ2-1; 8 bases agree with TRBD2. V lost 5 bases and J lost 2; bases outside the gene matches: 1. CDR3 size: 14 residues. Germline V gene sequence: CDR1 KGHDR, CDR2 SFDVKD. DNA for the CDR3: TGTGCCACCAGTGCGGGGGGGGCCTACAATGAGCAGTTCTTC. This gives the protein CATSAGGAYNEQFF.

This chain links TRBV7-3 with TRBJ2-2; a weak D match, TRBD1 (6 bases). The V end was cut by 4 bases, the J end by 6 bases, with 12 bases between. Germline CDR1 reads SGHTA; CDR2 reads FQGTGA. This CDR3 comprises 14 residues. Written as DNA, the CDR3 is TGTGCCAGCAGCTCTAATTACAGGGCCGGGGAGCTGTTTTTT. It yields the protein CASSSNYRAGELFF.

The chain joins TRBV5-1 to TRBJ2-7; weak D call: TRBD1 (6 bases). This CDR3 is 11 amino acids long. From germline, CDR1 is SGHRS and CDR2 YFSETQ. V lost 4 bases to trimming and J lost 7 bases, with 9 bases between them. In DNA, the CDR3 is TGCGCCAGCAGCGCCCAGGGGGAGCAGTACTTC. This sequence encodes CASSAQGEQYF.